This T cell receptor (beta chain) was documented in a study of CD8 T cells in Susac syndrome (dated by TCRdb to between 2017 and 2020). Describing the broader study: Among the Susac syndrome patients who were sequenced, clinically active disease was present in more than 5 and clinical remission was observed in eight. The study used repertoire sequencing to test whether antigen drove CD8+ T cell activation and differentiation in Susac syndrome. Susac syndrome patients were therapy-naive, on corticosteroids (some also receiving IVIg), or on IVIg alone at blood withdrawal. Clonality of the CD8+ T cell repertoire was compared between about a dozen healthy donors, approximately 14 Susac syndrome patients and roughly 16 multiple sclerosis patients. What the authors observed across the whole study: Clonal expansion was seen in Susac syndrome CD8+ repertoires, peaking in CD8+ TEMRA cells and being greater in clinically active patients than in remitting ones. The study acknowledged that relatively few individuals were included in the TCR sequencing and HLA analysis. Approximately 15 Susac-specific public clones were identified in the total CD8+ repertoire, and about 5 Susac-specific public clones were identified in the CD8+ TEMRA repertoire.

RNA was extracted using the RNeasy kit, and about 0.45 to 1 ug of the RNA was reverse transcribed with random hexamers. The immunoSEQ multiplex PCR assay, covering 54 Vbeta and 13 Jbeta segments, was used to amplify TCR beta CDR3 regions. Bias from PCR amplification was corrected by using a synthetic template baseline for primer optimization and for computational correction. In the source study's methods: Only productive sequences were kept, with reads annotated to V, D and J genes according to IMGT and analyzed in immunoSEQ Analyzer. Clonality was calculated as one minus the Shannon entropy normalized by log2 of the number of productive unique sequences. For each patient and control, public and private clones were evaluated within the 100 most prevalent clones. A clone was defined as Susac-specific if it was absent from the healthy and MS cohorts, from roughly 980 published viral clones and from other ImmuneACCESS disease sequences. TCRdb applied fastp at Q25 and MiXCR to the public reads, then kept only in-frame beta chains. Identical CDR3 protein sequences are pooled into one entry, listed with their most common genes and DNA. TCRdb's processing, not the authors' own work, is the source of the V and J calls. Here the sample has around 150,000 distinct CDR3 sequences; 85% to 95% occur a single time. The top ten clonotypes cover roughly 0.2% of the sample.

From V the trimming removes 0 bases and from J it removes 7 bases, while the gene matches leave 13 bases of the junction unaccounted for. CDR1 is given as SGHRS and CDR2 as YFSETQ, both from the germline V gene. The CDR3 spans 17 residues, from the cysteine through the phenylalanine. Of all the DNA, just the CDR3 is kept, 51 bases in frame from base 1. Details on this clonotype: Its specific antigen is unknown. Per-base qualities were not stored, and no clone one base away is much larger.

High-throughput TCR beta sequencing profiled peripheral blood CD8+ and CD4+ T cells from healthy donors, Susac syndrome patients and multiple sclerosis patients. Recently defined diagnostic criteria for definite or probable disease were met by the Susac syndrome patients. Bulk CD8+ and CD4+ T cells were purified by magnetic negative isolation, whereas CD8+ TEMRA cells were enriched by FACS. Blood was drawn into EDTA tubes, processed within 24 hours, and PBMCs were isolated by density gradient centrifugation. PBMCs intended for TCR sequencing were frozen in liquid nitrogen and were later thawed in a 37 degrees C water bath. A purity of at least 90% was achieved for sorted or isolated CD4+, CD8+ and CD8+ TEMRA cells.

The material sequenced was CD8+ T cells from PBMCs. This receptor was taken from a human donor with Susac syndrome. Recombination connected TRBV5-1 to TRBJ2-1; 7 of the junction bases match TRBD2. The CDR3 sequence is CASSLDSRAGVGNEQFF. The DNA is TGCGCCAGCAGCTTGGATTCCCGGGCGGGAGTGGGTAATGAGCAGTTCTTC.